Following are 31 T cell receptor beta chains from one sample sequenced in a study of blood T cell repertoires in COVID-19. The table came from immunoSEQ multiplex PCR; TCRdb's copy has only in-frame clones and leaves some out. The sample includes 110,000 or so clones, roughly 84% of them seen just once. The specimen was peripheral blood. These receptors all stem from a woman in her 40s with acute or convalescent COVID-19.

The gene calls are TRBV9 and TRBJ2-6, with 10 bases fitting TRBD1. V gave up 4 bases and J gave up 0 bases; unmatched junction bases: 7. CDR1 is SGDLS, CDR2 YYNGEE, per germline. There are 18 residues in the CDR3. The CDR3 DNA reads TGTGCCAGCAGCCCGGGGACAGGGGCGTCCTCTGGGGCCAACGTCCTGACTTTC. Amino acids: CASSPGTGASSGANVLTF. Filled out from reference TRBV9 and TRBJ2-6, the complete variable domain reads DSGVTQTPKHLITATGQRVTLRCSPRSGDLSVYWYQQSLDQGLQFLIQYYNGEERAKGNILERFSAQQFPDLHSELNLSSLELGDSALYFCASSPGTGASSGANVLTFGAGSRLTVL.

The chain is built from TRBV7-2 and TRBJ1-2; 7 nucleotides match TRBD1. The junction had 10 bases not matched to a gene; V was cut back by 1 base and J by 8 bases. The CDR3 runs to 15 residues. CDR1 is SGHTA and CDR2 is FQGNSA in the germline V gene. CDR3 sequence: CASSLGLGAGGGYTF. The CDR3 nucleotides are TGTGCCAGCAGCTTAGGTCTCGGAGCAGGGGGAGGCTACACCTTC.

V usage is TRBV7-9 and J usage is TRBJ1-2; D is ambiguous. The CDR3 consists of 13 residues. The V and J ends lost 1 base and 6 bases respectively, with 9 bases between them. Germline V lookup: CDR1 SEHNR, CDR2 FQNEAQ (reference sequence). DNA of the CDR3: TGTGCCAGCAGCTTAGGGTCGGGAAATGGCTACACCTTC. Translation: CASSLGSGNGYTF. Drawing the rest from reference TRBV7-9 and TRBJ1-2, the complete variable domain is DTGVSQNPRHKITKRGQNVTFRCDPISEHNRLYWYRQTLGQGPEFLTYFQNEAQLEKSRLLSDRFSAERPKGSFSTLEIQRTEQGDSAMYLCASSLGSGNGYTFGSGTRLTVV.

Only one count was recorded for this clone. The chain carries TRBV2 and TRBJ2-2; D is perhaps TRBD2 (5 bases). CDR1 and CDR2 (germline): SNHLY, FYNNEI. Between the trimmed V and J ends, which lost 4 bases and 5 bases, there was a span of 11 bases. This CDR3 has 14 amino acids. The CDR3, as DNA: TGTGCCAGCAGTGCGAGTCCGGGAACCGGGGAGCTGTTTTTT. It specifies CASSASPGTGELFF. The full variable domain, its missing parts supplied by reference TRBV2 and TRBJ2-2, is EPEVTQTPSHQVTQMGQEVILRCVPISNHLYFYWYRQILGQKVEFLVSFYNNEISEKSEIFDDQFSVERPDGSNFTLKIRSTKLEDSAMYFCASSASPGTGELFFGEGSRLTVL.

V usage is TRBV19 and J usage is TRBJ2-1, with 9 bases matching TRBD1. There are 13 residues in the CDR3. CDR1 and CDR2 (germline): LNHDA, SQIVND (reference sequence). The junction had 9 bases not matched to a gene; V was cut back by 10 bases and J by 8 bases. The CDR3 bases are TGTGCCACCAACAGGGGGCGCTTTGATGAGCAGTTCTTC. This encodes CATNRGRFDEQFF.

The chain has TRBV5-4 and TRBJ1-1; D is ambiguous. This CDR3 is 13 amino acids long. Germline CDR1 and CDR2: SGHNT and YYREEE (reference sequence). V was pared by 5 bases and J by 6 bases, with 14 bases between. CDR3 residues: CASRQTGRAEAFF. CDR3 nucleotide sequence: TGTGCCAGCAGGCAAACCGGGAGAGCTGAAGCTTTCTTT.

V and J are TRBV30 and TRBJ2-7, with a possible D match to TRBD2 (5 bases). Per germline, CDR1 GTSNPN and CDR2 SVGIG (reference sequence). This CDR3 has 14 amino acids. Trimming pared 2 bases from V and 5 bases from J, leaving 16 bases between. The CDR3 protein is CAWSSISGVDEQYF. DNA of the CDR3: TGTGCCTGGAGTTCTATCTCCGGGGTAGACGAGCAGTACTTC.

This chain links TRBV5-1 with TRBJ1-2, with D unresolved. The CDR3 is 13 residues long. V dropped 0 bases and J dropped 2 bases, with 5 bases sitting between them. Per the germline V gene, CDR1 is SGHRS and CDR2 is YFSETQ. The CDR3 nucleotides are TGCGCCAGCAGCTTGGAACAGAACTATGGCTACACCTTC. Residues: CASSLEQNYGYTF.

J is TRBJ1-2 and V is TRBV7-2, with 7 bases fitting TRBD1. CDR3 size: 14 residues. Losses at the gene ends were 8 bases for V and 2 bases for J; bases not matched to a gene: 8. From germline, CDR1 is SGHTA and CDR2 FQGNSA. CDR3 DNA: TGTGCCAGCCGACTAGAGACAGGGAACTATGGCTACACCTTC. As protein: CASRLETGNYGYTF. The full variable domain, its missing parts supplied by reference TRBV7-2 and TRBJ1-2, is GAGVSQSPSNKVTEKGKDVELRCDPISGHTALYWYRQSLGQGLEFLIYFQGNSAPDKSGLPSDRFSAERTGGSVSTLTIQRTQQEDSAVYLCASRLETGNYGYTFGSGTRLTVV.

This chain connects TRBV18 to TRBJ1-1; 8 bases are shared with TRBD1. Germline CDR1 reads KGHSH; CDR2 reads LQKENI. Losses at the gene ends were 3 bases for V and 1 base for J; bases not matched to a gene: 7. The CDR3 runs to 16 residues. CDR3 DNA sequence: TGTGCCAGCTCACCTCGTCCCGGGACAGGGAACACTGAAGCTTTCTTT. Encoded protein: CASSPRPGTGNTEAFF.

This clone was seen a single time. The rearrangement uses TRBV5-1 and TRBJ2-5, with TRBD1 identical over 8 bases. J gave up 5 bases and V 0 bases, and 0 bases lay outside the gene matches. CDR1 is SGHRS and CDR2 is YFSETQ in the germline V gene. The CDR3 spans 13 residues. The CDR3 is CASSLGTGETQYF. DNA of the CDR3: TGCGCCAGCAGCTTGGGGACAGGGGAGACCCAGTACTTC.

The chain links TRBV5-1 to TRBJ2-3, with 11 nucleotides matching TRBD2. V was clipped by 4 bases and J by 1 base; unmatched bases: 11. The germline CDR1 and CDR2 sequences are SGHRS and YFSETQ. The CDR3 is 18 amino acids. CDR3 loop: CASSPTSGGMVGTDTQYF. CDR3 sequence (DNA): TGCGCCAGCAGCCCTACTAGCGGGGGAATGGTTGGCACAGATACGCAGTATTTT.

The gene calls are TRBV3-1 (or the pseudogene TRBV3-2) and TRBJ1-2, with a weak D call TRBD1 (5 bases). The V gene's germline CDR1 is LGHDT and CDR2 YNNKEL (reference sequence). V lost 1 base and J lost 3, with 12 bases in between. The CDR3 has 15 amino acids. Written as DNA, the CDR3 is TGTGCCAGCAGCCAAGTCGAAGGGGTCCACTATGGCTACACCTTC. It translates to CASSQVEGVHYGYTF.

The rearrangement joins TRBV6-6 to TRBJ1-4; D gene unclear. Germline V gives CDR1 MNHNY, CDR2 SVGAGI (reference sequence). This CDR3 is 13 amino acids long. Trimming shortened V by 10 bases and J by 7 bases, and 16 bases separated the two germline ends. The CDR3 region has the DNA TGTGCCACCTACCCCGGGGTCGGTGAAAAACTGTTTTTT. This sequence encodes CATYPGVGEKLFF.

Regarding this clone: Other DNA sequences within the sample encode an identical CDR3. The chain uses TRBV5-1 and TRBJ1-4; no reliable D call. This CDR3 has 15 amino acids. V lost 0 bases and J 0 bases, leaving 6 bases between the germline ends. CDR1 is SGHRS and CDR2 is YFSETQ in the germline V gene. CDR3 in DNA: TGCGCCAGCAGCTTGGAGGGAGCAACTAATGAAAAACTGTTTTTT. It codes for CASSLEGATNEKLFF. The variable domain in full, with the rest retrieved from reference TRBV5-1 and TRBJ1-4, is KAGVTQTPRYLIKTRGQQVTLSCSPISGHRSVSWYQQTPGQGLQFLFEYFSETQRNKGNFPGRFSGRQFSNSRSEMNVSTLELGDSALYLCASSLEGATNEKLFFGSGTQLSVL.

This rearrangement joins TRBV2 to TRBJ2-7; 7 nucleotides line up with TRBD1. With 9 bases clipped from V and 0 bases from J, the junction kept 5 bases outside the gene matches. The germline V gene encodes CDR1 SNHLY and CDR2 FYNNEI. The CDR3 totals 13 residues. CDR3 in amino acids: CARKRDSSYEQYF. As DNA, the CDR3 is TGTGCCAGGAAACGGGACAGCTCCTACGAGCAGTACTTC.

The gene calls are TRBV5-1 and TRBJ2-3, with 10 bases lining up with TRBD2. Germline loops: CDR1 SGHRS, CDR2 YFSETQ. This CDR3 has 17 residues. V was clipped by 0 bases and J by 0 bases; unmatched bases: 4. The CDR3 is CASSLDTSGASTDTQYF. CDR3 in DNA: TGCGCCAGCAGCTTGGATACTAGCGGGGCTAGCACAGATACGCAGTATTTT.

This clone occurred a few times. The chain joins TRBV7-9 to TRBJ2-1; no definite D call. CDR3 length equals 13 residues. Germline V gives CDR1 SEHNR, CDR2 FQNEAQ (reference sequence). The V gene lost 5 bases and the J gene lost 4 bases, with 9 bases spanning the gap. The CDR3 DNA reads TGTGCCAGCAGCACCGCGGCGTACAATGAGCAGTTCTTC. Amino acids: CASSTAAYNEQFF. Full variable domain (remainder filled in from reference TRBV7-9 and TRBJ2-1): DTGVSQNPRHKITKRGQNVTFRCDPISEHNRLYWYRQTLGQGPEFLTYFQNEAQLEKSRLLSDRFSAERPKGSFSTLEIQRTEQGDSAMYLCASSTAAYNEQFFGPGTRLTVL.

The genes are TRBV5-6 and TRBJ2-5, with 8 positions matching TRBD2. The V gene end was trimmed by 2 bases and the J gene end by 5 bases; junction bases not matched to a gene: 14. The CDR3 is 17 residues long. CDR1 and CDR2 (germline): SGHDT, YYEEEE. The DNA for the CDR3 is TGTGCCAGCAGCTTTCTATCAGCGGGGGTTAGAAATGAGACCCAGTACTTC. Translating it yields CASSFLSAGVRNETQYF.

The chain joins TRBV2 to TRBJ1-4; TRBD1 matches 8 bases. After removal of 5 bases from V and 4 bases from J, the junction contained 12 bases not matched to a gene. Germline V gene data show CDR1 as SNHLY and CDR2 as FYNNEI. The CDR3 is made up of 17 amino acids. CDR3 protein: CASSPHPMTGDNEKLFF. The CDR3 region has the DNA TGTGCCAGCAGTCCCCACCCGATGACAGGGGATAATGAAAAACTGTTTTTT. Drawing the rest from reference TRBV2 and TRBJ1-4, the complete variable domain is EPEVTQTPSHQVTQMGQEVILRCVPISNHLYFYWYRQILGQKVEFLVSFYNNEISEKSEIFDDQFSVERPDGSNFTLKIRSTKLEDSAMYFCASSPHPMTGDNEKLFFGSGTQLSVL.

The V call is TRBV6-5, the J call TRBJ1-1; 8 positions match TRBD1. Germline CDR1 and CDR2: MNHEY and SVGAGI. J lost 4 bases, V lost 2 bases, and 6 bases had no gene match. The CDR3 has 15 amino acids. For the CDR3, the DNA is TGTGCCAGCAGTTACCTGACAGGGGCCTCCACTGAAGCTTTCTTT. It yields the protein CASSYLTGASTEAFF.

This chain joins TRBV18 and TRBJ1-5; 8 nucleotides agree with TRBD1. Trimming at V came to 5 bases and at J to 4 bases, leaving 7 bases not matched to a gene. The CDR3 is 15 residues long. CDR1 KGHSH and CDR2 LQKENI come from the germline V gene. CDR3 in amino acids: CASSRQGTPNQPQHF. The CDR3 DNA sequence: TGTGCCAGCTCAAGACAGGGGACCCCTAATCAGCCCCAGCATTTT.

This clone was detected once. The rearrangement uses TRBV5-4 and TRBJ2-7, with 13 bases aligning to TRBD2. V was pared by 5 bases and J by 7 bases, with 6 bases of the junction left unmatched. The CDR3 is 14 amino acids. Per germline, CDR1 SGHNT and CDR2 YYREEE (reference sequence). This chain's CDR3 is CASRLAGGPREQYF. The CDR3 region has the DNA TGTGCCAGCAGACTAGCGGGGGGGCCGAGGGAGCAGTACTTC. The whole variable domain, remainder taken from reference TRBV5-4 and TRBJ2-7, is ETGVTQSPTHLIKTRGQQVTLRCSSQSGHNTVSWYQQALGQGPQFIFQYYREEENGRGNFPPRFSGLQFPNYSSELNVNALELDDSALYLCASRLAGGPREQYFGPGTRLTVT.

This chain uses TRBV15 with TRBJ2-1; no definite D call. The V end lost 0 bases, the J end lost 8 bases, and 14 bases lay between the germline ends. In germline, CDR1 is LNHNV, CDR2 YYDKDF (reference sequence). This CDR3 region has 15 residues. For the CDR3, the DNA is TGTGCCACCAGCAGAGAGAGTATCGGGTTACATGAGCAGTTCTTC. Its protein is CATSRESIGLHEQFF.

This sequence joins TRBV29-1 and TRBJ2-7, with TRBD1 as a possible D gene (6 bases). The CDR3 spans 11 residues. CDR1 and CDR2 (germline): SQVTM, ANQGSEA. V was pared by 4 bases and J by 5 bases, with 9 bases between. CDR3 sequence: CSVARGNEQYF. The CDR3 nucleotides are TGCAGCGTTGCCAGGGGTAACGAGCAGTACTTC.

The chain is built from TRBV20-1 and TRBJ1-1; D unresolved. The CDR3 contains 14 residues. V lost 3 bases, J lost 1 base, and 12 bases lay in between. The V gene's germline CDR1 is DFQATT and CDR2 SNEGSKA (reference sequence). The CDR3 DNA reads TGCAGTGCTAGTCCAGGAGGGCAGAACACTGAAGCTTTCTTT. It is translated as CSASPGGQNTEAFF.

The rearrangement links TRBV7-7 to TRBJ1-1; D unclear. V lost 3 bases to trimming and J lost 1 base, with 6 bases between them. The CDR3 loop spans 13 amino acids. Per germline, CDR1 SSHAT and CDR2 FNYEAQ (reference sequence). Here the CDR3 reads CASSLQENTEAFF. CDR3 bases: TGTGCCAGCAGCTTGCAGGAGAACACTGAAGCTTTCTTT.

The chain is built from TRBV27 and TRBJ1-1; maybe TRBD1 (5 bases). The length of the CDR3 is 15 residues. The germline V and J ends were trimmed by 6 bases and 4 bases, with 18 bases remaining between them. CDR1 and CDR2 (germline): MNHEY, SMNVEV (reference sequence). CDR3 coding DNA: TGTGCCAGCAGACCAGGGTTCGACGGTGGCACTGAAGCTTTCTTT. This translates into CASRPGFDGGTEAFF.

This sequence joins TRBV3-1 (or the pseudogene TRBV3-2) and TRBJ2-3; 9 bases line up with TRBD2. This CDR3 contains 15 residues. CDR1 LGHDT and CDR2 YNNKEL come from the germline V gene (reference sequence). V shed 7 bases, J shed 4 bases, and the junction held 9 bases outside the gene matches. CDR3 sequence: CASTRGTSSADTQYF. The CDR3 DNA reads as TGTGCCAGCACTCGGGGGACTAGCTCCGCAGATACGCAGTATTTT.

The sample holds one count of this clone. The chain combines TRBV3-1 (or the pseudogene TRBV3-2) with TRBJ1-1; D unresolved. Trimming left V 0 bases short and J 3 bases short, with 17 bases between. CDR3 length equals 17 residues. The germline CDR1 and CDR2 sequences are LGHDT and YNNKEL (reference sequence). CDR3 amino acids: CASSQDRWRSGHTEAFF. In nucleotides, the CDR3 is TGTGCCAGCAGCCAAGATAGGTGGAGGTCAGGCCACACTGAAGCTTTCTTT.

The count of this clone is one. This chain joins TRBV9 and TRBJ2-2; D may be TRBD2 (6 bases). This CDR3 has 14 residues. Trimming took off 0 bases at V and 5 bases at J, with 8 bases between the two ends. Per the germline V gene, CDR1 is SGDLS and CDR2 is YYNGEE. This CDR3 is CASSVAGVTGELFF. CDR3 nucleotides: TGTGCCAGCAGCGTAGCGGGAGTAACCGGGGAGCTGTTTTTT.